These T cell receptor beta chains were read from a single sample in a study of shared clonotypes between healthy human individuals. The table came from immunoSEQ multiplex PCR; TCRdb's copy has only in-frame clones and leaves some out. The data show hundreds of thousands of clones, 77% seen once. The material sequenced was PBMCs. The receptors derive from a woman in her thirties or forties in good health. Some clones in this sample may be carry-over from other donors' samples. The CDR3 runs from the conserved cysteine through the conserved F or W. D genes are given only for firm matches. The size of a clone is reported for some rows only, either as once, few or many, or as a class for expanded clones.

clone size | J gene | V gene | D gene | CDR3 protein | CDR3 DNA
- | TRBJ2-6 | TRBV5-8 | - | CASSLFQGAGANVLTF | TGTGCCAGCAGCTTGTTCCAAGGGGCTGGGGCCAACGTCCTGACTTTC
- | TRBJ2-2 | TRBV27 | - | CASGGRPTGELFF | TGTGCCAGCGGCGGACGACCCACCGGGGAGCTGTTTTTT
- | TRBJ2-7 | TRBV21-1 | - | CASSKGGASGSSYEQYF | TGTGCCAGCAGCAAAGGGGGGGCTAGCGGGAGCTCCTACGAGCAGTACTTC
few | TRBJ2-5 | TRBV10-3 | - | CAISLGEKETQYF | TGTGCCATCAGTCTAGGGGAGAAAGAGACCCAGTACTTC
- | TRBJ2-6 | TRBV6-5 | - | CASTPSPGGANVLTF | TGTGCCAGCACCCCTTCCCCGGGAGGGGCCAACGTCCTGACTTTC
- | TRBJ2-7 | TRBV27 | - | CASGTRRIPYEQYF | TGTGCCAGCGGAACTCGGAGGATCCCCTACGAGCAGTACTTC
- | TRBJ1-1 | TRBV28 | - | CASRGTGPTEAFF | TGTGCCAGCAGAGGCACAGGCCCCACTGAAGCTTTCTTT
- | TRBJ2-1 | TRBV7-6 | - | CASSSLRGNEQFF | TGTGCCAGCAGCTCGCTACGGGGGAATGAGCAGTTCTTC
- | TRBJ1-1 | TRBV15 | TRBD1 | CATSSYRGRKDDEAFF | TGTGCCACCTCGTCCTACAGGGGGCGGAAGGATGATGAAGCTTTCTTT
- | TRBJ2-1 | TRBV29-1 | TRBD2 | CSSGGYGAEFF | TGCAGCTCGGGAGGGTACGGGGCAGAGTTCTTC
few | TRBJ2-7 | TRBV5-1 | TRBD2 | CASRTSGSSYEQYF | TGCGCCAGCAGGACTAGCGGGAGCTCCTACGAGCAGTACTTC
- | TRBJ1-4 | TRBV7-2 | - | CASSPAAGLNEKLFF | TGTGCCAGCAGCCCTGCGGCAGGTTTGAATGAAAAACTGTTTTTT
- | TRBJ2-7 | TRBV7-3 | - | CASSLGPVSYEQYF | TGTGCCAGCAGCTTAGGTCCAGTCTCCTACGAGCAGTACTTC
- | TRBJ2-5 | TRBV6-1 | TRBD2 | CASSDGGSRKTQYF | TGTGCCAGCAGTGACGGCGGGAGTCGTAAGACCCAGTACTTC
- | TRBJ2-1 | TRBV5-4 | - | CASSLEAGGYNEQFF | TGTGCCAGCAGCTTGGAAGCAGGGGGGTACAATGAGCAGTTCTTC
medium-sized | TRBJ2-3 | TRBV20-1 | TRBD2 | CSLGTSLQYF | TGCAGCCTGGGGACTAGCTTGCAGTATTTT
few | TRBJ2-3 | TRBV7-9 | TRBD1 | CASSTTGAGDTQYF | TGTGCCAGCAGCACGACAGGGGCCGGAGATACGCAGTATTTT
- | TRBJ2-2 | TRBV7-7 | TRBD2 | CASSRLAGNTGELFF | TGTGCTAGCAGCCGACTAGCGGGAAACACCGGGGAGCTGTTTTTT
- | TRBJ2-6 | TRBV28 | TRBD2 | CASRNPGGAGANVLTF | TGTGCCAGCAGGAACCCGGGAGGGGCTGGGGCCAACGTCCTGACTTTC
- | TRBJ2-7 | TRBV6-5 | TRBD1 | CASSFLSGTGSVEQYF | TGTGCCAGCAGTTTCCTCTCGGGGACAGGGTCGGTCGAGCAGTACTTC
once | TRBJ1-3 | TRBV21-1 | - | CASSKHRVSGNTIYF | TGTGCCAGCAGCAAACACAGGGTCTCTGGAAACACCATATATTTT
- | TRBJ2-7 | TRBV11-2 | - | CASSLGGGYEQYF | TGTGCCAGCAGCTTAGGGGGCGGTTACGAGCAGTACTTC
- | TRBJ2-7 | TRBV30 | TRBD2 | CAWSVGAGVGEQYF | TGTGCCTGGAGTGTAGGGGCGGGAGTTGGGGAGCAGTACTTC
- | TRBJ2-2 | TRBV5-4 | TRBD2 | CASTPKVGRDTGELFF | TGTGCCAGCACCCCCAAGGTGGGGAGGGACACCGGGGAGCTGTTTTTT
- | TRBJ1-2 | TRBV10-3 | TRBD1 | CATTVRDRLTYHYGYTF | TGTGCCACCACCGTCCGGGACAGGTTAACTTACCACTATGGCTACACCTTC
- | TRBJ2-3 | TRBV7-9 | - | CASSLGEGVDTQYF | TGTGCCAGCAGCTTAGGTGAGGGGGTCGATACGCAGTATTTT
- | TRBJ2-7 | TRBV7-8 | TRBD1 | CASSAQGVTYEQYF | TGTGCCAGCAGCGCACAGGGGGTAACCTACGAGCAGTACTTC
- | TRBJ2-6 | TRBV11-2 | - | CASSLGTGANVLTF | TGTGCCAGCAGCTTAGGGACCGGGGCCAACGTCCTGACTTTC
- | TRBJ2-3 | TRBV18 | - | CASSPKYRGTDTQYF | TGTGCCAGCTCACCAAAGTACCGGGGCACAGATACGCAGTATTTT
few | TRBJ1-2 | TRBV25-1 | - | CASSDNAGLYGYTF | TGTGCCAGCAGTGATAATGCGGGCCTCTATGGCTACACCTTC
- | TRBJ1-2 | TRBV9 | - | CASSVEAAPGYGYTF | TGTGCCAGCAGCGTAGAGGCGGCCCCTGGGTATGGCTACACCTTC
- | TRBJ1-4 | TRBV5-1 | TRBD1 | CASSHNRGDEKLFF | TGCGCCAGCAGTCACAACAGGGGTGATGAAAAACTGTTTTTT
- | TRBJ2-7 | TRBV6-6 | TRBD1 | CASSAGTGTF | TGTGCCAGCAGTGCCGGGACAGGGACCTTC
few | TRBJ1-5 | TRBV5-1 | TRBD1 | CASSLDGQGNQPQHF | TGCGCCAGCAGCTTGGATGGACAGGGCAATCAGCCCCAGCATTTT
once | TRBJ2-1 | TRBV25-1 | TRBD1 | CASIGTGGLEQFF | TGTGCCAGCATCGGGACAGGGGGCTTGGAGCAGTTCTTC
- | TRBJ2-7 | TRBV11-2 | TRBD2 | CASRGPGGGSVHRIYEQYF | TGTGCCAGCAGGGGGCCCGGCGGCGGGAGTGTTCATAGGATCTACGAGCAGTACTTC
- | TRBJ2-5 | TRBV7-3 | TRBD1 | CASSLNPTGGSGETQYF | TGTGCCAGCAGCTTAAATCCGACAGGGGGGAGCGGGGAGACCCAGTACTTC
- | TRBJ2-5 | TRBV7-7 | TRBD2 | CASSLGGRTSGVVQETQYF | TGTGCCAGCAGCTTAGGTGGGCGGACTAGCGGGGTTGTCCAAGAGACCCAGTACTTC